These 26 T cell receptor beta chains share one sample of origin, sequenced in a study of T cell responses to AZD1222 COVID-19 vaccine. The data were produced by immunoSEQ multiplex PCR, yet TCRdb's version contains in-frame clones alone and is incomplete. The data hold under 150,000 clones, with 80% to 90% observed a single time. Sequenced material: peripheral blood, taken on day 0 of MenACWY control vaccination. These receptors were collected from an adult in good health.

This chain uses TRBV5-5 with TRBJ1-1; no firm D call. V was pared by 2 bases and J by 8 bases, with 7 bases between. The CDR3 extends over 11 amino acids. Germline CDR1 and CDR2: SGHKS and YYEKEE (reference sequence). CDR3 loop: CASSFQREAFF. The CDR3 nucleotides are TGTGCCAGCAGCTTTCAGAGAGAAGCTTTCTTT.

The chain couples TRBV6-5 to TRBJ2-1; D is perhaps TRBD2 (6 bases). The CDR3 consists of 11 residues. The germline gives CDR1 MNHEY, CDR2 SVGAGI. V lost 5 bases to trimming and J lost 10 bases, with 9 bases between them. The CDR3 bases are TGTGCCAGCAGTCGTGGACTAGAGCAGTTCTTC. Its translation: CASSRGLEQFF.

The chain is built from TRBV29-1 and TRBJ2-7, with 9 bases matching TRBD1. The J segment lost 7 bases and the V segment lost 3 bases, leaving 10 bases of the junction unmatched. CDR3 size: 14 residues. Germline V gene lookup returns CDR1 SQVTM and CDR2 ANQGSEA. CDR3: CSVDTGTGLGEQYF. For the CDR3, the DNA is TGCAGCGTTGATACCGGGACAGGGCTCGGGGAGCAGTACTTC.

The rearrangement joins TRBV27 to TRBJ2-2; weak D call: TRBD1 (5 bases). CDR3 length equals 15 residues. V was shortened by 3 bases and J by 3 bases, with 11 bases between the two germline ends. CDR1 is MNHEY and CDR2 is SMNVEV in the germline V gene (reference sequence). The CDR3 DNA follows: TGTGCCAGCAGTTTGGGGCTCGGGTACACCGGGGAGCTGTTTTTT. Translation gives CASSLGLGYTGELFF.

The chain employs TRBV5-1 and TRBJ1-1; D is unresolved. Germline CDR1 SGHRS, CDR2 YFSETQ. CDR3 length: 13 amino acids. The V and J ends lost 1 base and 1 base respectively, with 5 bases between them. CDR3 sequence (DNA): TGCGCCAGCAGCTTGAACCCGAACACTGAAGCTTTCTTT. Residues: CASSLNPNTEAFF.

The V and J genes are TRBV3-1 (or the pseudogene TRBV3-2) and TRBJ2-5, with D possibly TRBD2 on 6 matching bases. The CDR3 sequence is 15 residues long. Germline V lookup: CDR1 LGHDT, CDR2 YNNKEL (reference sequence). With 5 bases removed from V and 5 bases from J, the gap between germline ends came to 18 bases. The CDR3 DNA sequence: TGTGCCAGCAGCAGGGACTGGAGGGGTTTGGAGACCCAGTACTTC. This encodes CASSRDWRGLETQYF.

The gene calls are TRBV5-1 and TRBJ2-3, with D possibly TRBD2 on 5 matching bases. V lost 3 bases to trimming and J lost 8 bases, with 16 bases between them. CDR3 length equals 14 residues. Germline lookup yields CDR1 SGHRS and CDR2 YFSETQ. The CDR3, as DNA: TGCGCCAGCAGCTCTCAGCCCCCGGGGAGTACGCAGTATTTT. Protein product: CASSSQPPGSTQYF.

This chain's CDR3 is CATRGLQSPDTQYF. As DNA, the CDR3 is TGTGCCACCAGAGGACTACAGTCCCCAGATACGCAGTATTTT. The rearrangement uses TRBV24-1 and TRBJ2-3; D is perhaps TRBD2 (6 bases). The germline V and J ends were trimmed by 7 bases and 4 bases, with 14 bases remaining between them. The CDR3 is 14 amino acids. The V gene's germline CDR1 is KGHDR and CDR2 SFDVKD.

The CDR3 nucleotides read TGTGCCAGCTCAGAATCGACAGTGAACACTGAAGCTTTCTTT. It encodes CASSESTVNTEAFF. The chain is built from TRBV18 and TRBJ1-1, with D possibly being TRBD1 (5 bases). Germline values: CDR1 KGHSH, CDR2 LQKENI. The CDR3 runs 14 residues. Deletions cut 5 bases from V and 0 bases from J, with 10 bases between.

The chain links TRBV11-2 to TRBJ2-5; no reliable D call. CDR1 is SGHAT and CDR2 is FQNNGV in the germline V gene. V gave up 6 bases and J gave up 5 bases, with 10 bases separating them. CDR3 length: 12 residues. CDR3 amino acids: CASSHNVETQYF. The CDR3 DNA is TGTGCCAGCAGTCATAACGTGGAGACCCAGTACTTC.

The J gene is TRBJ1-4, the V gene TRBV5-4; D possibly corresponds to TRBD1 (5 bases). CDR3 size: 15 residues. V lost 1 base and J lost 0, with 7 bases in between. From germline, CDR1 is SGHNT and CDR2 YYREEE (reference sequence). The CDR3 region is CASSLLGATNEKLFF. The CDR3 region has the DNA TGTGCCAGCAGCTTGTTGGGGGCAACTAATGAAAAACTGTTTTTT.

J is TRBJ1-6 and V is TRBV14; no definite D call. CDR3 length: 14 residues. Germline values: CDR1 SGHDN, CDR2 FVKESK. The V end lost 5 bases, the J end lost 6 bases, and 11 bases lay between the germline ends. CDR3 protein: CASSLPVPNSPLHF. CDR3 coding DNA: TGTGCCAGCAGCTTGCCTGTCCCTAATTCACCCCTCCACTTT.

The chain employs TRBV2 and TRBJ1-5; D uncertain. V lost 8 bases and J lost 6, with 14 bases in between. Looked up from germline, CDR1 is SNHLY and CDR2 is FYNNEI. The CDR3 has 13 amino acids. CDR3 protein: CASAEFEGQPQHF. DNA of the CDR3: TGTGCCAGCGCAGAGTTCGAGGGTCAGCCCCAGCATTTT.

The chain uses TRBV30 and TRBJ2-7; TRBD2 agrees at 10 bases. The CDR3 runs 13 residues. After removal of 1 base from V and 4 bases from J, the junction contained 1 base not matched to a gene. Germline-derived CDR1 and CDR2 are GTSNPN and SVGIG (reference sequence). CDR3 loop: CAWSGLAGYEQYF. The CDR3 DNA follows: TGTGCCTGGAGTGGACTAGCGGGTTACGAGCAGTACTTC. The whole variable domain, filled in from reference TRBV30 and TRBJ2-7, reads SQTIHQWPATLVQPVGSPLSLECTVEGTSNPNLYWYRQAAGRGLQLLFYSVGIGQISSEVPQNLSASRPQDRQFILSSKKLLLSDSGFYLCAWSGLAGYEQYFGPGTRLTVT.

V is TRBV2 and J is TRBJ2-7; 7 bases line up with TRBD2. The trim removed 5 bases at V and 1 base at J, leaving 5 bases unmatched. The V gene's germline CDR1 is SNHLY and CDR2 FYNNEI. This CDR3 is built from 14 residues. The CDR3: CASSKNSGSYEQYF. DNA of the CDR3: TGTGCCAGCAGTAAAAATAGCGGGTCCTACGAGCAGTACTTC.

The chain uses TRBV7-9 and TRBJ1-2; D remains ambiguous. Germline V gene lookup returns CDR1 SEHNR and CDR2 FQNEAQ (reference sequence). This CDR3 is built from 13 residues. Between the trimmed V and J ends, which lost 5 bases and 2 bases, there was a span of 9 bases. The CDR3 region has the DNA TGTGCCAGCAGCCGCCGGACGAACTATGGCTACACCTTC. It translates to CASSRRTNYGYTF.

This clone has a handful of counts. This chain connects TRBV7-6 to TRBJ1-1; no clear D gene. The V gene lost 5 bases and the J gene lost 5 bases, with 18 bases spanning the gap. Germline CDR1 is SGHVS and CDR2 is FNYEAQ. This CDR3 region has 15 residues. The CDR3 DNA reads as TGTGCCAGCAGCCCGACCCGGACTGGAGGAACTGAAGCTTTCTTT. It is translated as CASSPTRTGGTEAFF.

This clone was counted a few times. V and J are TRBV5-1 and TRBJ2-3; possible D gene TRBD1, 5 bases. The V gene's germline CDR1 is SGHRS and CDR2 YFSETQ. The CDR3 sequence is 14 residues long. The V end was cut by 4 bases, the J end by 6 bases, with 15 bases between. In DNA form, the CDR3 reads TGCGCCAGCAGCGTTGGGGCCTCGATTGATACGCAGTATTTT. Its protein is CASSVGASIDTQYF.

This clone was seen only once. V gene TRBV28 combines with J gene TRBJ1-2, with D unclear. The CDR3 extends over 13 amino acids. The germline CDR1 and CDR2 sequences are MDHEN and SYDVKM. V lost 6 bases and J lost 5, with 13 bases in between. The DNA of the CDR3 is TGTGCCAGCAGGATGACGGCCGGGTATGGCTACACCTTC. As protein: CASRMTAGYGYTF.

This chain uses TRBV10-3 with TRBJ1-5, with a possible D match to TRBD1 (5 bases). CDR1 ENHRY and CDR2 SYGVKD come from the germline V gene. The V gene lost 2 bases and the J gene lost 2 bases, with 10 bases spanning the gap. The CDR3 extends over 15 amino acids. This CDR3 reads CAISEEGLGNQPQHF. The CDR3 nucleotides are TGTGCCATCAGTGAGGAGGGGTTGGGCAATCAGCCCCAGCATTTT.

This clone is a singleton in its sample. DNA of the CDR3: TGTGCCATCAGTGAGGCGGGACTAGCGGGATTCGCAGATACGCAGTATTTT. Translated, it gives CAISEAGLAGFADTQYF. The rearrangement joins TRBV10-3 to TRBJ2-3; 13 nucleotides match TRBD2. The CDR3 totals 17 residues. In germline, CDR1 is ENHRY, CDR2 SYGVKD. J was trimmed by 4 bases and V by 2 bases; bases with no gene match: 6.

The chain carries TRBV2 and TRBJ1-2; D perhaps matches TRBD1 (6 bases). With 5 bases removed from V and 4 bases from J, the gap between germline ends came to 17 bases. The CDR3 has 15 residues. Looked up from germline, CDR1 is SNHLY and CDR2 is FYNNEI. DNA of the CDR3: TGTGCCAGCAGTCTCATCCGGGGGCAGGTCTATGGCTACACCTTC. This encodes CASSLIRGQVYGYTF.

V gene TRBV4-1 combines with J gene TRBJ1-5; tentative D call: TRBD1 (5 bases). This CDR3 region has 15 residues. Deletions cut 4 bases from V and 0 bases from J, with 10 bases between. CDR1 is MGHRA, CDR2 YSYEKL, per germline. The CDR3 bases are TGCGCCAGCAGCCCACAGGAGTATAGCAATCAGCCCCAGCATTTT. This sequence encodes CASSPQEYSNQPQHF.

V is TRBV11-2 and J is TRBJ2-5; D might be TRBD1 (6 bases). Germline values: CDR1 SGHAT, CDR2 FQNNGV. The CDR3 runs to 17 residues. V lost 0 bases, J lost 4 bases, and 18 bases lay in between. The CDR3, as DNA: TGTGCCAGCAGCTTAGATGGAGTGGGGGCTTCGGGAGAGACCCAGTACTTC. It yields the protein CASSLDGVGASGETQYF.

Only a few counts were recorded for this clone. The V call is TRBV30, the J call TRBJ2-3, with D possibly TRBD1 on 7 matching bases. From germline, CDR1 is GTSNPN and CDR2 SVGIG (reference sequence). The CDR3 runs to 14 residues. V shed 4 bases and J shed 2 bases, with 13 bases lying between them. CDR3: CAWKTGRDTDTQYF. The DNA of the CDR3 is TGTGCCTGGAAGACAGGGCGGGACACAGATACGCAGTATTTT. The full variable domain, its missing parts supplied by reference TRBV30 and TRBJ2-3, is SQTIHQWPATLVQPVGSPLSLECTVEGTSNPNLYWYRQAAGRGLQLLFYSVGIGQISSEVPQNLSASRPQDRQFILSSKKLLLSDSGFYLCAWKTGRDTDTQYFGPGTRLTVL.

The CDR3 reads CASSIRGAYEQYF. Written as DNA, the CDR3 is TGCGCCAGCAGCATCCGGGGGGCCTACGAGCAGTACTTC. This chain uses TRBV5-1 with TRBJ2-7, with 7 positions matching TRBD2. CDR1 is SGHRS and CDR2 is YFSETQ in the germline V gene. The length of the CDR3 is 13 residues. The V and J ends lost 4 bases and 2 bases, in that order; junction bases with no gene match: 3.